This T cell receptor (beta chain) was sequenced during a study of blood T cell repertoires in COVID-19. Study at large: From T cells, B-cell-depleted T cells, or PBMCs came the material, which was cDNA or gDNA.

Per the original data handling: From reference gene primer amplification, estimates of nucleated cell counts were derived. Method: immunoSEQ multiplex PCR; TCRdb's copy keeps in-frame clones and lacks some. V, J and clone size were drawn from that table, and D and trimming were deduced from the DNA. The sample has fewer than 250,000 clones; just under 90% are singletons. Patients from Seattle were sampled longitudinally, starting during active infection. Germline-derived CDR1 and CDR2 are SGHTA and FQGNSA. V was pared by 3 bases and J by 5 bases, with 6 bases of the junction left unmatched. The length of the CDR3 is 15 residues.

This TCR was recovered from a man aged 30 to 39 with COVID-19, enrolled during active disease. The rearrangement uses TRBV7-2 and TRBJ1-2; 10 nucleotides line up with TRBD1. Sequencing was performed on peripheral blood. The CDR3 region has the DNA TGTGCCAGCAGCTTGACAGGGGGCGCCGGGTATGGCTACACCTTC. Protein product: CASSLTGGAGYGYTF.